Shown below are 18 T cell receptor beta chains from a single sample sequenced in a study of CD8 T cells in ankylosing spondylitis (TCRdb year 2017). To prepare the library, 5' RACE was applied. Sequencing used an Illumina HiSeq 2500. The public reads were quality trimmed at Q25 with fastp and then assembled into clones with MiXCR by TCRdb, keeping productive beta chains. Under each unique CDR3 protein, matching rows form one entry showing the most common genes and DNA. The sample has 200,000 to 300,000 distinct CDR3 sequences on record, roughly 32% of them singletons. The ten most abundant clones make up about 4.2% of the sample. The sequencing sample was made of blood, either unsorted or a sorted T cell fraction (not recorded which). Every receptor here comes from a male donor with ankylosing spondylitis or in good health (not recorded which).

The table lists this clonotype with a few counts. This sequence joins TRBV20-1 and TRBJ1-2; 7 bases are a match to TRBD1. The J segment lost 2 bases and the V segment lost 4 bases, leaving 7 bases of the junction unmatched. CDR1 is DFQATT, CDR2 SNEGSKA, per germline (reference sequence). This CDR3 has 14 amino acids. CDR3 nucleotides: TGCAGTGCTACAACACCGGACAGGAACTATGGCTACACCTTC. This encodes CSATTPDRNYGYTF.

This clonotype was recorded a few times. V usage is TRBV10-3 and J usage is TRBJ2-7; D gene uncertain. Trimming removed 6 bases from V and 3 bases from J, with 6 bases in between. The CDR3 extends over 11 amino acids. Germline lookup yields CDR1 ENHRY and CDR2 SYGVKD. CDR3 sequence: CAIRDGYEQYF. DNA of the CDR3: TGTGCCATCAGGGACGGCTACGAGCAGTACTTC.

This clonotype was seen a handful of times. CDR3 nucleotide sequence: TGTGCCAGCTCTTTCGGGCTTAGCACAGATACGCAGTATTTT. Translating it yields CASSFGLSTDTQYF. The chain has TRBV12-3 or TRBV12-4 and TRBJ2-3, with unresolved D. V was cut by 8 bases and J by 0 bases, with 12 bases left in between. There are 14 residues in the CDR3.

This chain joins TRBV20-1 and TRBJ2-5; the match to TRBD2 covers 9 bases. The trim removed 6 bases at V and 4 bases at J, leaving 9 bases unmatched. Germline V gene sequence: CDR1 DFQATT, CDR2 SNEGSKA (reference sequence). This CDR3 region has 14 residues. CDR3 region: CSARGGAFGETQYF. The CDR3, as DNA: TGCAGTGCCCGCGGGGGGGCCTTCGGAGAGACCCAGTACTTC.

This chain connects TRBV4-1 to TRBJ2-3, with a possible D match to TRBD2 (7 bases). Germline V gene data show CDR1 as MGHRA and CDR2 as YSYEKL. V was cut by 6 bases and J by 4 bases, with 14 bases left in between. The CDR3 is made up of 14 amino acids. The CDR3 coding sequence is TGCGCCAGCAGGGGGGGGCGAGAGTCAGATACGCAGTATTTT. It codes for CASRGGRESDTQYF.

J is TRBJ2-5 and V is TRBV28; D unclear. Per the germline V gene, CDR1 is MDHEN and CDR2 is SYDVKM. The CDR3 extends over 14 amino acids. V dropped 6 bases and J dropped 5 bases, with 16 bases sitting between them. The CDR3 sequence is CASRTTTRMETQYF. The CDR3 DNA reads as TGTGCCAGCAGGACGACGACGAGGATGGAGACCCAGTACTTC.

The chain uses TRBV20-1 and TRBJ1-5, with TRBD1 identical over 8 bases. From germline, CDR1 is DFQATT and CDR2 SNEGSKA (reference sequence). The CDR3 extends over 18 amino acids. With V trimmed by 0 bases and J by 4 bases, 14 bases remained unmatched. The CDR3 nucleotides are TGCAGTGCTAGAGATCCGAAGTCGGGCACAGGGGGGAATCAGCCCCAGCATTTT. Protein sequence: CSARDPKSGTGGNQPQHF.

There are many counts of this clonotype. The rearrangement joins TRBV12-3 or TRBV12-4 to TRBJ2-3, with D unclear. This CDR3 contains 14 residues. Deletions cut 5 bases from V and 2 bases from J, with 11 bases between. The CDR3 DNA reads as TGTGCCAGCAGTCTCAAGGCGGTCACAGATACGCAGTATTTT. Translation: CASSLKAVTDTQYF.

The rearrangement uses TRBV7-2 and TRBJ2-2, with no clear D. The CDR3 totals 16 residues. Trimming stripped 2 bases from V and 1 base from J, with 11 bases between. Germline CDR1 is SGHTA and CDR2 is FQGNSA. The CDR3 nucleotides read TGTGCCAGCAGCTTAAGGGTATCCGAGAACACCGGGGAGCTGTTTTTT. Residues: CASSLRVSENTGELFF.

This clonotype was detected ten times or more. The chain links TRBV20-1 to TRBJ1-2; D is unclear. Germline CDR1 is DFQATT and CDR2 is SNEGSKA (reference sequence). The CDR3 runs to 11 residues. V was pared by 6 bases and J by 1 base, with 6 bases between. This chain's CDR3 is CSAGDNYGYTF. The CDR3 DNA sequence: TGCAGTGCAGGTGATAACTATGGCTACACCTTC.

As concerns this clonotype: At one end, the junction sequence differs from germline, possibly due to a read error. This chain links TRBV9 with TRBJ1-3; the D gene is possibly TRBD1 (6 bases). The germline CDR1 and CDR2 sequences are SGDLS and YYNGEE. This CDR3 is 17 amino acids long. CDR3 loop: CASSVWAGATSGDTIYF. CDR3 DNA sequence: TGTGCCAGCAGCGTATGGGCAGGGGCGACCTCTGGAGACACCATATATTTT.

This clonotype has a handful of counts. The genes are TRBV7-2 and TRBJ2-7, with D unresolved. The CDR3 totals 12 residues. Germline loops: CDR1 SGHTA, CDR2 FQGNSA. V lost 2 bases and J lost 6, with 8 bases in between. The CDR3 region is CASSLFRSEQYF. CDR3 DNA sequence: TGTGCCAGCAGCTTATTCCGGTCCGAGCAGTACTTC.

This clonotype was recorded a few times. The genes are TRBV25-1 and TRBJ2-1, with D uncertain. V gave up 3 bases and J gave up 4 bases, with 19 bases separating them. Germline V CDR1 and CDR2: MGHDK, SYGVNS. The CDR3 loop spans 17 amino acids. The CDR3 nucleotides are TGTGCCAGCAGTGAGTCCGCCTCGTCCACCTCGTACAATGAGCAGTTCTTC. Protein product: CASSESASSTSYNEQFF.

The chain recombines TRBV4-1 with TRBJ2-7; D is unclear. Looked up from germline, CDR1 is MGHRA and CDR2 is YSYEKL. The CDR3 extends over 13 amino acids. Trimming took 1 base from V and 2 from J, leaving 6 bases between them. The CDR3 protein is CASSQGIAYEQYF. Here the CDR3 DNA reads TGCGCCAGCAGCCAAGGGATCGCCTACGAGCAGTACTTC.

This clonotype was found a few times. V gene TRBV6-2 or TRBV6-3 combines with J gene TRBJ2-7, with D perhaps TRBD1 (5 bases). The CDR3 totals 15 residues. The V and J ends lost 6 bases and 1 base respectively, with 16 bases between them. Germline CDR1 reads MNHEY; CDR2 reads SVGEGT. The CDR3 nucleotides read TGTGCCAGCAGCCGCCTTCCGGACATTTCCTACGAGCAGTACTTC. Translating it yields CASSRLPDISYEQYF.

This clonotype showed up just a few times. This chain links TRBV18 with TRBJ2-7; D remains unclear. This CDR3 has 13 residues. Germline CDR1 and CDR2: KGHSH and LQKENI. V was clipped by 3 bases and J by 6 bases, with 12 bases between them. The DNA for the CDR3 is TGTGCCAGCTCACCCCAAGACACCGGCGAGCAGTACTTC. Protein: CASSPQDTGEQYF.

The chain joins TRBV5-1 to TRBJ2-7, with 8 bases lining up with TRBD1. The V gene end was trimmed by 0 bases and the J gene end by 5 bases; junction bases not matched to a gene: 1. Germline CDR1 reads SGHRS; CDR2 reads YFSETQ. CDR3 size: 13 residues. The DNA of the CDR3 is TGCGCCAGCAGCTTGGGACAGGGGCACGAGCAGTACTTC. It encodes CASSLGQGHEQYF.

For the CDR3, the DNA is TGTGCCAGTAGGCCGGGACAGGGGGCTTCTGAAGCTTTCTTT. It specifies CASRPGQGASEAFF. The chain is built from TRBV19 and TRBJ1-1; 12 nucleotides align to TRBD1. The germline gives CDR1 LNHDA, CDR2 SQIVND (reference sequence). This CDR3 is built from 14 residues. V was clipped by 6 bases and J by 6 bases; unmatched bases: 5.